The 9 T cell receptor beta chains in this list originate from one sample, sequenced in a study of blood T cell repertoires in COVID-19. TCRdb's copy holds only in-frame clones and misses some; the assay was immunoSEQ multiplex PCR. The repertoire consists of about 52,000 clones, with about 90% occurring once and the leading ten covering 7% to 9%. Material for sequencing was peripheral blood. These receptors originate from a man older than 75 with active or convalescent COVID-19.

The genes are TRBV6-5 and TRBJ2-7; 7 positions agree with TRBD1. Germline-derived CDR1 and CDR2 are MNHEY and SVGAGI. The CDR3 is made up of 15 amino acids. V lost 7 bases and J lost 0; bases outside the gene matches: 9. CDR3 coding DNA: TGTGCCAGCAAAAACTCCCGGGACAGCTCCTACGAGCAGTACTTC. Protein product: CASKNSRDSSYEQYF.

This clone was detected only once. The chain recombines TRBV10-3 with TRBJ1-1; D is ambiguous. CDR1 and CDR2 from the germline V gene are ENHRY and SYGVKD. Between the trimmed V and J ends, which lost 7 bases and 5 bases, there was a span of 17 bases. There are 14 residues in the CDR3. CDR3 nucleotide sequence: TGTGCCATCACCCCGGGAGGGCCGGGGACTGAAGCTTTCTTT. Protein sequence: CAITPGGPGTEAFF.

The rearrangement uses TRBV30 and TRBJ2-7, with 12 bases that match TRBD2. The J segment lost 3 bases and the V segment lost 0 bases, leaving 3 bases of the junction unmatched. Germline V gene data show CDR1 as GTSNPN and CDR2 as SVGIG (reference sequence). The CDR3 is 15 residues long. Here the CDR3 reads CAWSVQTSGGYEQYF. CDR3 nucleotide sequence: TGTGCCTGGAGTGTACAGACTAGCGGGGGCTACGAGCAGTACTTC.

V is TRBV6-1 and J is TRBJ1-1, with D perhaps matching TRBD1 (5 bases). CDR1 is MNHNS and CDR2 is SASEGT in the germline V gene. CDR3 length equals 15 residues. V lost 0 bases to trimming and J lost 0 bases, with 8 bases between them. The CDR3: CASSEARQLNTEAFF. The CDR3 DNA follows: TGTGCCAGCAGTGAAGCTCGACAGTTGAACACTGAAGCTTTCTTT.

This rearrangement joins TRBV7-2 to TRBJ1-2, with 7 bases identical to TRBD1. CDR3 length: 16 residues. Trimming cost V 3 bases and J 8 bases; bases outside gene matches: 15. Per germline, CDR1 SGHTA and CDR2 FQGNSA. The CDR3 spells CASSFLIETGYQGYTF. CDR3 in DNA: TGTGCCAGCAGCTTCCTCATTGAGACAGGGTATCAAGGCTACACCTTC.

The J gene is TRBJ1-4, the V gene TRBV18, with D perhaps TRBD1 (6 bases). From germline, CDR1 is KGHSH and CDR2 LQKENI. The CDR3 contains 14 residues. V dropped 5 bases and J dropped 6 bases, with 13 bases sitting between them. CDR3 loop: CASSSSGGHEKLFF. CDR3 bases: TGTGCCAGCTCATCCTCGGGGGGGCATGAAAAACTGTTTTTT.

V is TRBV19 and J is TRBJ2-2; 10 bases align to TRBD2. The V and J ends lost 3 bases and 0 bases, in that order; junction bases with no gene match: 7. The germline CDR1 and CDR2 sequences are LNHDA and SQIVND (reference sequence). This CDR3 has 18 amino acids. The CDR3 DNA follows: TGTGCCAGTAGTATTCCTCGGGGACTAGCGACGAACACCGGGGAGCTGTTTTTT. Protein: CASSIPRGLATNTGELFF. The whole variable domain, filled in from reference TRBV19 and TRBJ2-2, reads DGGITQSPKYLFRKEGQNVTLSCEQNLNHDAMYWYRQDPGQGLRLIYYSQIVNDFQKGDIAEGYSVSREKKESFPLTVTSAQKNPTAFYLCASSIPRGLATNTGELFFGEGSRLTVL.

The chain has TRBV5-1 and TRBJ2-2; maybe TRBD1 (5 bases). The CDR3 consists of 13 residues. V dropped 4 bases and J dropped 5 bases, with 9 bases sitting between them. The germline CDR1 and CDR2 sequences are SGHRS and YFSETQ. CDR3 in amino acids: CASSDRPTGELFF. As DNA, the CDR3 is TGCGCCAGCAGCGACAGACCAACCGGGGAGCTGTTTTTT.

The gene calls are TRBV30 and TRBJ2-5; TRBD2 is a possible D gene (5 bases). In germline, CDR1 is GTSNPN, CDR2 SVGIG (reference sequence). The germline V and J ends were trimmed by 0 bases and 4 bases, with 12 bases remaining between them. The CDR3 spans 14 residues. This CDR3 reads CAWSVAASLETQYF. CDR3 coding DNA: TGTGCCTGGAGTGTCGCGGCTAGCCTAGAGACCCAGTACTTC.